The entry below gives a single TCR beta chain sequence along with its context. Its antigen is still unknown. Germline trimming cut 1 base from V and 0 bases from J; bases unmatched to any gene: 2. CDR1 is SGHVT and CDR2 is SQSDAQ in the germline V gene. This CDR3 region has 15 residues. This record comes from a study of T cell repertoires in cytomegalovirus infection. On the study more broadly: Well-studied HLA-B-restricted epitopes and recently identified HLA-C-restricted epitopes of CMV were both used in the study. Public TCR beta signatures marked donors with CMV infection and the matching HLA. Findings and limits, study-wide: The ex vivo response showed dominance by HLA-C-restricted CMV-specific TCR beta clonotypes. Adding up the frequency of public TCR beta families identified people who carried CMV plus the relevant HLA.

TCRdb called the reads again in MiXCR, with one record for every CDR3 protein. The repertoire has approximately 910,000 distinct CDR3 sequences, 30% to 40% of them found once; the top ten carry about 14%. The specimen comprised cultured CD8+ T cells from PBMCs, sampled from culture after CMV antigen stimulation. This TCR was recovered from a human donor in good health (CMV status not recorded). Some clones in this sample may be carry-over from other donors' samples. The chain employs TRBV7-4 and TRBJ2-7, with 8 bases fitting TRBD2. CDR3 in DNA: TGTGCCAGCAGCTTAGTAGCGGGGCCCTCCTACGAGCAGTACTTC. This sequence encodes CASSLVAGPSYEQYF.